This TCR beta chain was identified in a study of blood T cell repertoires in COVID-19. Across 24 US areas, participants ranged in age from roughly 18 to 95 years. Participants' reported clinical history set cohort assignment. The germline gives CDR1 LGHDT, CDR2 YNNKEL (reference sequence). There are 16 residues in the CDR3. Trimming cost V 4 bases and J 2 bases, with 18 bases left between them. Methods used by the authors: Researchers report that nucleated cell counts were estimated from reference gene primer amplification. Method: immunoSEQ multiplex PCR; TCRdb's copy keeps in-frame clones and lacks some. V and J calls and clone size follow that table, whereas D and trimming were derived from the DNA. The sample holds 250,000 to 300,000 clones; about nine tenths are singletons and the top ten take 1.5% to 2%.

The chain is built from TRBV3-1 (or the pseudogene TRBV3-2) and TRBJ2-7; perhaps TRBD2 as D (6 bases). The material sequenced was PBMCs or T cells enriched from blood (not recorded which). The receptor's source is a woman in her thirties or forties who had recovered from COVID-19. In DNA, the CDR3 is TGTGCCAGCAGCCTACGGTTTGGAGGGGCGGCCTACGAGCAGTACTTC. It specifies CASSLRFGGAAYEQYF.